Each of the 4 T cell receptor beta chains below was sequenced from the same sample in a study of tumor-infiltrating lymphocytes in primary liver carcinoma. Starting material for RNA and DNA co-extraction consisted of about 17-30 mg of unsorted bulk tissue. Starting material of 500 ng total RNA yielded TCR beta cDNA via a constant-region primer. Three nested multiplex PCR rounds, a slightly modified ARM-PCR, produced the libraries for TCR beta. Both of the initial two PCR rounds ran for nine to eleven cycles and employed TRBV1-TRBV30 forward primers alongside a C-beta reverse primer. Each CDR3 protein gets one entry after TCRdb re-called the multiplex PCR reads with MiXCR. The sample has tens of thousands of distinct CDR3 sequences; roughly 79% are singletons. Sequenced material: liver tumor tissue from sampling region 4. The subset is: tumor region T4, right-lateral pole. These TCRs come from a woman between 25 and 40 years old with primary liver carcinoma and hepatitis B virus infection.

About this clonotype itself: No conserved phenylalanine or tryptophan is present at the end of the CDR3, so a read error is the likely explanation. It is unclear where the CDR3 begins or ends on the DNA, so no DNA is shown, and the CDR3 is as TCRdb lists it. The chain links TRBV29-1 to TRBJ2-2; whether TRBD2, the table's D call, matches the DNA was not checked. The CDR3 is 17 amino acids in total, end residues counted. Per germline, CDR1 SQVTM and CDR2 ANQGSEA. This CDR3 is CSVAGISGRPNTGEPFI.

With regard to this clonotype: One base away lies a much larger clone, so this may be a sequencing read error. The chain joins TRBV28 to TRBJ2-3; D is ambiguous. The CDR3 loop spans 14 amino acids. Per germline, CDR1 MDHEN and CDR2 SYDVKM. The CDR3 region has the DNA TGTCCCAGCAGTCCTTATTCCCATTTAGGTACGCAGTATTTT. Amino acid sequence: CPSSPYSHLGTQYF.

A word on this clonotype: At one boundary the junction diverges from the germline segment, which might be a read error. The J gene is TRBJ2-2, the V gene TRBV4-2, with D maybe TRBD2 (5 bases). CDR3 length: 13 amino acids. Germline V CDR1 and CDR2: LGHNA, YNFKEQ. CDR3 sequence: CASSQGGAGEPFF. In DNA form, the CDR3 reads TGTGCCAGCAGCCAAGGGGGTGCCGGGGAGCCGTTTTTT.

Note on this clonotype: An end of the junction differs from the germline gene, which may be a read error. V and J are TRBV29-1 and TRBJ1-1; D might be TRBD1 (6 bases). Per germline, CDR1 SQVTM and CDR2 ANQGSEA. CDR3 length: 12 residues. The CDR3 is CSVDTGSIEAFF. For the CDR3, the DNA is TGCAGCGTCGATACAGGGAGCATTGAAGCCTTCTTT.